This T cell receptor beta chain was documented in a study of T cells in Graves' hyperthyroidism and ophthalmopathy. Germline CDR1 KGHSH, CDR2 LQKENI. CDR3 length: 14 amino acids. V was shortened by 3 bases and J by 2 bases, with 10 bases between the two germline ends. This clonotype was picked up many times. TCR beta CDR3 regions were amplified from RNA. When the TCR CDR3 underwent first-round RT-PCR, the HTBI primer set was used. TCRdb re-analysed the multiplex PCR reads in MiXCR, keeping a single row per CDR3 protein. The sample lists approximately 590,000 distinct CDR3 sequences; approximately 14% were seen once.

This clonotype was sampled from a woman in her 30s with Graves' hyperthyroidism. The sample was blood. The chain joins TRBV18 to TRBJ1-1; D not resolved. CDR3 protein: CASSPRSTNTEAFF. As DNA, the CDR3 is TGTGCCAGCTCACCCCGGAGCACAAACACTGAAGCTTTCTTT.